These 23 T cell receptor beta chains share one sample of origin, sequenced in a study of graft-versus-host responses after intestinal transplantation. Method: immunoSEQ multiplex PCR; TCRdb's copy keeps in-frame clones and lacks some. The data show 13,000 to 15,000 clones, with 77% seen just once and 3.9% held by the top ten. The graft tissue was processed, and this released both intraepithelial and lamina propria lymphocytes. The specimen was ileum tissue, collected about four weeks after intestinal transplant. All receptors derive from a human patient who received an intestinal transplant, so some T cells may come from the graft donor.

In its sample, this clone was seen once. The rearrangement joins TRBV5-1 to TRBJ2-5; D may be TRBD1 (5 bases). Germline lookup yields CDR1 SGHRS and CDR2 YFSETQ. Trimming stripped 0 bases from V and 1 base from J, with 10 bases between. There are 15 residues in the CDR3. The CDR3 DNA follows: TGCGCCAGCAGCTTGGGGTGGGGCAGCCAAGAGACCCAGTACTTC. Protein sequence: CASSLGWGSQETQYF.

CDR3 in amino acids: CASSEGGFTGGYGYTF. The CDR3 region has the DNA TGTGCCAGCAGTGAAGGAGGCTTTACGGGGGGGTATGGCTACACCTTC. This chain links TRBV6-1 with TRBJ1-2; TRBD1 might be the D (5 bases). The CDR3 sequence is 16 residues long. Trimming took 1 base from V and 5 from J, leaving 17 bases between them. Looked up from germline, CDR1 is MNHNS and CDR2 is SASEGT.

The V gene is TRBV28, the J gene TRBJ1-2; a possible D gene is TRBD1 (5 bases). The CDR3 covers 14 residues. Trimming pared 7 bases from V and 3 bases from J, leaving 15 bases between. Per the germline V gene, CDR1 is MDHEN and CDR2 is SYDVKM. The CDR3, as DNA: TGTGCCAGCACGGTCAGGGCTATTCACTATGGCTACACCTTC. It is translated as CASTVRAIHYGYTF.

This sequence joins TRBV9 and TRBJ2-5; no clear D gene. The CDR3 covers 14 residues. Trimming removed 5 bases from V and 13 bases from J, with 24 bases in between. Looked up from germline, CDR1 is SGDLS and CDR2 is YYNGEE. The CDR3 region is CASSTGFGPPILYF. CDR3 DNA: TGTGCCAGCAGTACCGGTTTTGGGCCGCCAATTCTGTACTTC.

CDR3 sequence reads: CASSDSPSLLAGGPSFYEQYV. CDR3 bases: TGTGCCAGCAGTGACTCGCCCTCCCTCCTAGCGGGGGGACCGAGCTTCTACGAGCAGTACGTC. The rearrangement joins TRBV6-4 to TRBJ2-7, with 11 bases matching TRBD2. With V trimmed by 0 bases and J by 3 bases, 19 bases remained unmatched. Germline V lookup: CDR1 MRHNA, CDR2 SNTAGT. The CDR3 extends over 21 amino acids.

The chain joins TRBV2 to TRBJ2-5; TRBD1 matches at 8 bases. J gave up 14 bases and V 6 bases, and 5 bases lay outside the gene matches. CDR1 is SNHLY, CDR2 FYNNEI, per germline. The CDR3 is 10 residues long. The chain's CDR3 is CASRLGQVYF. In DNA form, the CDR3 reads TGTGCCAGCAGGCTGGGACAGGTTTACTTC.

The V gene is TRBV7-3, the J gene TRBJ2-5; 8 positions agree with TRBD2. Germline V lookup: CDR1 SGHTA, CDR2 FQGTGA. The CDR3 consists of 15 residues. The junction had 10 bases not matched to a gene; V was cut back by 5 bases and J by 5 bases. CDR3 DNA: TGTGCCAGCAGCACCCACGGGGGGGCCGGGGAGACCCAGTACTTC. Translating gives CASSTHGGAGETQYF.

V is TRBV28 and J is TRBJ2-1; a weak D match, TRBD1 (5 bases). CDR1 and CDR2 from the germline V gene are MDHEN and SYDVKM. The V end lost 6 bases, the J end lost 0 bases, and 12 bases lay between the germline ends. This CDR3 is 15 amino acids long. The CDR3 protein is CASRTDKNSYNEQFF. In DNA, the CDR3 is TGTGCCAGCAGAACGGACAAAAACTCCTACAATGAGCAGTTCTTC.

The chain links TRBV9 to TRBJ2-3; 7 positions agree with TRBD2. Germline CDR1 reads SGDLS; CDR2 reads YYNGEE. There are 13 residues in the CDR3. The V and J ends lost 3 bases and 6 bases, in that order; junction bases with no gene match: 4. The CDR3 sequence is CASSAAGRDTQYF. In DNA, the CDR3 is TGTGCCAGCAGCGCAGCGGGAAGGGATACGCAGTATTTT.

This clone has only a few counts. This chain links TRBV7-2 with TRBJ2-1; 7 nucleotides line up with TRBD2. V shed 7 bases, J shed 6 bases, and the junction held 12 bases outside the gene matches. The CDR3 totals 15 residues. Germline V gene lookup returns CDR1 SGHTA and CDR2 FQGNSA. CDR3 nucleotides: TGTGCCAGCATCCCAAGGGGAGGGAGATTCAATGAGCAGTTCTTC. Translation gives CASIPRGGRFNEQFF.

The chain combines TRBV4-1 with TRBJ2-1; 7 bases fit TRBD1. Germline CDR1 reads MGHRA; CDR2 reads YSYEKL. The CDR3 contains 15 residues. J gave up 7 bases and V 2 bases, and 8 bases lay outside the gene matches. CDR3 nucleotides: TGCGCCAGCAGCCAAACAGGGGCGGGTAGGAATGAGCAGTTCTTC. Translated: CASSQTGAGRNEQFF.

A few counts support this clone. J is TRBJ1-1 and V is TRBV10-3; a possible D gene is TRBD1 (5 bases). Between the trimmed V and J ends, which lost 4 bases and 3 bases, there was a span of 15 bases. Per germline, CDR1 ENHRY and CDR2 SYGVKD. The CDR3 totals 15 residues. CDR3 in amino acids: CAISGLRGGDTEAFF. The CDR3 nucleotides are TGTGCCATCAGTGGCTTAAGGGGAGGGGACACTGAAGCTTTCTTT.

This clone was seen a single time. The J gene is TRBJ2-5, the V gene TRBV5-1; TRBD1 matches at 7 bases. The J segment lost 2 bases and the V segment lost 3 bases, leaving 10 bases of the junction unmatched. Per the germline V gene, CDR1 is SGHRS and CDR2 is YFSETQ. The CDR3 is 16 amino acids. The CDR3 loop reads CASSYRQGPLQETQYF. CDR3 nucleotide sequence: TGCGCCAGCAGCTACCGACAGGGTCCCCTACAAGAGACCCAGTACTTC.

The gene calls are TRBV6-1 and TRBJ2-7; tentatively, D is TRBD2 (5 bases). The CDR3 has 14 residues. V gave up 4 bases and J gave up 3 bases, with 13 bases separating them. Germline V CDR1 and CDR2: MNHNS, SASEGT. Written as DNA, the CDR3 is TGTGCCAGCAGTGGAATGGGAGCCAGCTACGAGCAGTACGTC. It yields the protein CASSGMGASYEQYV.

This sequence joins TRBV29-1 and TRBJ2-5; 7 bases match TRBD1. The CDR3 sequence is 13 residues long. The germline gives CDR1 SQVTM, CDR2 ANQGSEA. V lost 6 bases to trimming and J lost 5 bases; unmatched junction nucleotides: 9. CDR3 nucleotides: TGCAGCGTAAGACAGGGAGCGAGGGAGACCCAGTACTTC. Its protein is CSVRQGARETQYF.

The rearrangement joins TRBV15 to TRBJ2-3, with D perhaps matching TRBD2 (6 bases). Per the germline V gene, CDR1 is LNHNV and CDR2 is YYDKDF (reference sequence). This CDR3 spans 14 amino acids. Trimming shortened V by 5 bases and J by 0 bases, and 9 bases separated the two germline ends. For the CDR3, the DNA is TGTGCCACCAGCTCGGGGACTAGCACAGATACGCAGTATTTT. Its protein is CATSSGTSTDTQYF.

The V and J genes are TRBV19 and TRBJ1-3; D ambiguous. V lost 4 bases and J lost 0, with 16 bases in between. Germline CDR1 LNHDA, CDR2 SQIVND (reference sequence). This CDR3 comprises 17 residues. The CDR3 is CASSTSPGWGSGNTIYF. In DNA form, the CDR3 reads TGTGCCAGTAGTACCTCCCCGGGATGGGGCTCTGGAAACACCATATATTTT.

The gene calls are TRBV2 and TRBJ2-5; TRBD2 is a possible D gene (6 bases). V was cut by 5 bases and J by 1 base, with 23 bases left in between. The CDR3 is made up of 18 amino acids. Germline CDR1 and CDR2: SNHLY and FYNNEI. The CDR3 sequence: CASSSNGFGGRPQETQYF. The CDR3 DNA reads as TGTGCCAGCAGTTCGAACGGTTTCGGGGGAAGACCCCAAGAGACCCAGTACTTC.

The V call is TRBV10-3, the J call TRBJ1-2; a weak D match, TRBD1 (5 bases). The CDR3 spans 12 residues. V lost 11 bases, J lost 6 bases, and 16 bases lay in between. Germline lookup yields CDR1 ENHRY and CDR2 SYGVKD. The CDR3: CASGNWEHGYTF. The CDR3 nucleotides are TGTGCCTCAGGGAACTGGGAACATGGCTACACCTTC.

The chain carries TRBV6-4 and TRBJ1-6; weak D call: TRBD1 (6 bases). V lost 3 bases and J lost 0, with 6 bases in between. Germline CDR1 MRHNA, CDR2 SNTAGT. The CDR3 has 15 amino acids. The CDR3, as DNA: TGTGCCAGCAGTGAACAGGGCTCCTATAATTCACCCCTCCACTTT. As protein: CASSEQGSYNSPLHF.

This clone was seen a handful of times. V gene TRBV2 combines with J gene TRBJ2-1; TRBD1 matches at 7 bases. CDR3 length: 13 residues. Germline loops: CDR1 SNHLY, CDR2 FYNNEI. V was clipped by 4 bases and J by 5 bases; unmatched bases: 2. CDR3 DNA: TGTGCCAGCAGTGGGGACAGAGACAATGAGCAGTTCTTC. Its protein is CASSGDRDNEQFF.

The chain is built from TRBV7-3 and TRBJ1-1, with D unresolved. This CDR3 region has 13 residues. Between the trimmed V and J ends, which lost 2 bases and 1 base, there was a span of 5 bases. CDR1 SGHTA and CDR2 FQGTGA come from the germline V gene. CDR3: CASSLRGNTEAFF. For the CDR3, the DNA is TGTGCCAGCAGCTTACGGGGGAACACTGAAGCTTTCTTT.

J is TRBJ2-2 and V is TRBV9; the D gene is possibly TRBD2 (6 bases). This CDR3 has 15 residues. Trimming removed 2 bases at V and 5 bases at J, with 13 bases between. The V gene's germline CDR1 is SGDLS and CDR2 YYNGEE. The CDR3 loop reads CASSVQGGLTGELFF. CDR3 coding DNA: TGTGCCAGCAGCGTTCAGGGAGGTCTTACCGGGGAGCTGTTTTTT.